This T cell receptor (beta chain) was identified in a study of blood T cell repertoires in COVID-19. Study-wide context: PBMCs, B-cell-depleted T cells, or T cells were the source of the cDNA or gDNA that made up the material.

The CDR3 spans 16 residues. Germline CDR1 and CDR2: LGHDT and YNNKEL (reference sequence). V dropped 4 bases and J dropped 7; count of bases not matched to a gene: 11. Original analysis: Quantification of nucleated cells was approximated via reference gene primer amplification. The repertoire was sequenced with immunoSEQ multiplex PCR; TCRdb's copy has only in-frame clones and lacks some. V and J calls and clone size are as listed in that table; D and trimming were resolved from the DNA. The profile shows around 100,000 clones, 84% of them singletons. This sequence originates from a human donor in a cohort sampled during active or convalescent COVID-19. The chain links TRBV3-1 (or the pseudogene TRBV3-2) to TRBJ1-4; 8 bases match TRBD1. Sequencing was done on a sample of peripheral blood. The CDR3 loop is CASSLGTGRGREKLFF. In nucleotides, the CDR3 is TGTGCCAGCAGCCTAGGGACAGGCAGAGGGCGTGAAAAACTGTTTTTT.